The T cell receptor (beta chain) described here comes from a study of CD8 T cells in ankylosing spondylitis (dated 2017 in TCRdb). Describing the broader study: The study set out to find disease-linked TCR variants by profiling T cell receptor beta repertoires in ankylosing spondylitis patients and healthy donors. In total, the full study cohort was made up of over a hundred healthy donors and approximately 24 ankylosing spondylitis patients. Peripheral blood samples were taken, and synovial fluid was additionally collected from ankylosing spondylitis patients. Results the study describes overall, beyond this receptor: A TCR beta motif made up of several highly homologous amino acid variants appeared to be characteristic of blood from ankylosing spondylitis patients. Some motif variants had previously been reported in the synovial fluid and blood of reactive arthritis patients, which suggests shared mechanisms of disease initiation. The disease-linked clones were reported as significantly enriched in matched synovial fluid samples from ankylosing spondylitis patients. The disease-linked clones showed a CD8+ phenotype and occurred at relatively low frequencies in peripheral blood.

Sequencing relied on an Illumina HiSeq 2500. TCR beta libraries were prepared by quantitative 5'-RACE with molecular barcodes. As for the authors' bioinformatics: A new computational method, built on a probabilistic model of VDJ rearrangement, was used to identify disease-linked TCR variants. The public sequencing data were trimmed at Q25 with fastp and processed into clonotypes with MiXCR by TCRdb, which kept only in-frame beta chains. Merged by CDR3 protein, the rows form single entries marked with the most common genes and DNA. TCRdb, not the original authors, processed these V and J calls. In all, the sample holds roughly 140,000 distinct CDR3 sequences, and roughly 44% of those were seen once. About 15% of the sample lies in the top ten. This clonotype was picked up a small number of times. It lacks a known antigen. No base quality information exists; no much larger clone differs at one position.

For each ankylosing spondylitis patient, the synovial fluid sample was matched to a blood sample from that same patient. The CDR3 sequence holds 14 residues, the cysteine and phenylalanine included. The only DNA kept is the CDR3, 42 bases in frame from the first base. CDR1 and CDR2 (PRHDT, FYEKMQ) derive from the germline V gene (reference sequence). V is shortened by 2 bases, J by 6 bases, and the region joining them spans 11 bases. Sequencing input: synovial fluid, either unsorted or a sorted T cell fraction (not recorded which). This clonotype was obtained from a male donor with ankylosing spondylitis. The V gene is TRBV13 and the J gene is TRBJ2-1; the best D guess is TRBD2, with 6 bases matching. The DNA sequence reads TGTGCCAGCAGCTTACTTCTGGAGGGCAATGAGCAGTTCTTC. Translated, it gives CASSLLLEGNEQFF.